This T cell receptor beta chain was sequenced during a study of shared clonotypes between healthy human individuals. Profiling relied on immunoSEQ multiplex PCR, and the TCRdb table lists in-frame clones only, not all of them. The table has about 2 million clones, roughly 94% seen once. Trimming removed 10 bases at V and 10 bases at J, with 14 bases between. This CDR3 is 11 amino acids long. From germline, CDR1 is MDHEN and CDR2 SYDVKM. The chain recombines TRBV28 with TRBJ2-1; D not certain. What was sequenced was naive CD4+ T cells sorted from blood. Subset noted: CD45RA+ positively selected. The sequence was obtained from a man between 18 and 35 years old in good health. In DNA form, the CDR3 reads TGTGCCATCAATAAATTAGACGAGCAGTTCTTC. This translates into CAINKLDEQFF.